The 24 T cell receptor beta chains below were found in one sample sequenced in a study of shared clonotypes between healthy human individuals. Sequencing used immunoSEQ multiplex PCR; TCRdb keeps in-frame clones, though not all of them. Of over 2,000,000 clones listed, about 93% are singletons. In the naive CD8 group, cells lacked CD45RO and were positively selected for CCR7, so terminally differentiated effector memory CD45RA+ cells were left out. The source material was naive CD8+ T cells from PBMCs. These receptors all come from a man between 18 and 35 years old in good health. Some clones in this sample may be carry-over from other donors' samples.

The chain employs TRBV5-1 and TRBJ2-4; D not resolved. Trimming shortened V by 0 bases and J by 2 bases, and 12 bases separated the two germline ends. The CDR3 runs to 16 residues. The germline V gene has CDR1 SGHRS and CDR2 YFSETQ. CDR3 loop: CASSLETRLSKNIQYF. CDR3 sequence (DNA): TGCGCCAGCAGCTTGGAAACACGACTGTCCAAAAACATTCAGTACTTC.

The V and J genes are TRBV9 and TRBJ2-7; D possibly corresponds to TRBD2 (6 bases). Trimming shortened V by 2 bases and J by 3 bases, and 12 bases separated the two germline ends. The CDR3 totals 14 residues. Per germline, CDR1 SGDLS and CDR2 YYNGEE. DNA for the CDR3: TGTGCCAGCAGCGTTGGGACTGAAAACTACGAGCAGTACTTC. It translates to CASSVGTENYEQYF.

V is TRBV7-9 and J is TRBJ2-1; D perhaps matches TRBD2 (5 bases). Trimming left V 2 bases short and J 7 bases short, with 18 bases between. Per the germline V gene, CDR1 is SEHNR and CDR2 is FQNEAQ (reference sequence). The CDR3 spans 16 residues. The DNA of the CDR3 is TGTGCCAGCAGCTTACTAATCCTAGCTAGCCTTAATGAGCAGTTCTTC. Translated: CASSLLILASLNEQFF.

This clone appeared a few times. This chain joins TRBV29-1 and TRBJ2-7, with D tentatively TRBD2 (5 bases). V lost 4 bases and J 4 bases, leaving 11 bases between the germline ends. This CDR3 is 12 amino acids long. Germline V lookup: CDR1 SQVTM, CDR2 ANQGSEA. CDR3 DNA: TGCAGCGTTGTAGTTAGCGTGTACGAGCAGTACTTC. It codes for CSVVVSVYEQYF.

The chain couples TRBV6-8 to TRBJ2-7; no reliable D call. The CDR3 is made up of 15 amino acids. CDR1 is MNHGY, CDR2 SAAAGT, per germline. V lost 7 bases, J lost 0 bases, and 16 bases lay in between. CDR3 region: CASILLGRSSYEQYF. DNA of the CDR3: TGTGCCAGCATCCTCCTAGGCAGGAGCTCCTACGAGCAGTACTTC.

This clone occurred a few times. Other DNA sequences in the same sample also yield this CDR3. This rearrangement joins TRBV9 to TRBJ1-1; D perhaps matches TRBD1 (6 bases). Germline V gene lookup returns CDR1 SGDLS and CDR2 YYNGEE. The CDR3 length is 14 residues. The ends were cut back, 0 bases at V and 5 bases at J, with 11 bases in the middle. The CDR3, as DNA: TGTGCCAGCAGCGTAGCAGGGGCGGGAACTGAAGCTTTCTTT. Its protein is CASSVAGAGTEAFF.

About this clone itself: The sample contains more than one DNA sequence encoding this CDR3. The V call is TRBV7-9, the J call TRBJ2-1, with a weak D call TRBD2 (6 bases). The germline CDR1 and CDR2 sequences are SEHNR and FQNEAQ (reference sequence). The CDR3 contains 16 residues. The V gene lost 5 bases and the J gene lost 0 bases, with 14 bases spanning the gap. CDR3 amino acids: CASSPRGTPSYNEQFF. The DNA of the CDR3 is TGTGCCAGCAGCCCGCGCGGGACTCCCTCCTACAATGAGCAGTTCTTC.

This chain connects TRBV5-1 to TRBJ2-5; 10 nucleotides agree with TRBD2. This CDR3 contains 14 residues. From germline, CDR1 is SGHRS and CDR2 YFSETQ. V shed 4 bases and J 4 bases; nucleotides not matched to a gene: 4. The CDR3 coding sequence is TGCGCCAGCAGCGGAAGCGGGAGGGTAGAGACCCAGTACTTC. Translated: CASSGSGRVETQYF. The complete variable domain, with remaining parts taken from reference TRBV5-1 and TRBJ2-5, reads KAGVTQTPRYLIKTRGQQVTLSCSPISGHRSVSWYQQTPGQGLQFLFEYFSETQRNKGNFPGRFSGRQFSNSRSEMNVSTLELGDSALYLCASSGSGRVETQYFGPGTRLLVL.

The V and J genes are TRBV5-1 and TRBJ2-7, with TRBD1 matching over 7 bases. V dropped 3 bases and J dropped 5; count of bases not matched to a gene: 5. The CDR3 consists of 13 residues. Germline CDR1 and CDR2: SGHRS and YFSETQ. The CDR3 DNA sequence: TGCGCCAGCAGCTGGAGACAGGGAAACGAGCAGTACTTC. Its protein is CASSWRQGNEQYF. Full variable domain (missing parts from reference TRBV5-1 and TRBJ2-7): KAGVTQTPRYLIKTRGQQVTLSCSPISGHRSVSWYQQTPGQGLQFLFEYFSETQRNKGNFPGRFSGRQFSNSRSEMNVSTLELGDSALYLCASSWRQGNEQYFGPGTRLTVT.

This chain joins TRBV4-1 and TRBJ2-4; D might be TRBD1 or TRBD2, each matching 5 bases. V was pared by 3 bases and J by 8 bases, with 20 bases between. This CDR3 spans 16 amino acids. Germline V lookup: CDR1 MGHRA, CDR2 YSYEKL. The CDR3 sequence is CASSHVTGRRFDIQYF. The CDR3 DNA follows: TGCGCCAGCAGCCACGTTACGGGACGGAGGTTTGACATTCAGTACTTC.

The J gene is TRBJ2-7, the V gene TRBV29-1; TRBD1 agrees at 7 bases. The CDR3 has 13 amino acids. Unmatched junction bases numbered 4, after V lost 5 bases and J lost 0 bases. From germline, CDR1 is SQVTM and CDR2 ANQGSEA. The CDR3 region has the DNA TGCAGCGTTTTCGACAGGGACTCCTACGAGCAGTACTTC. Encoded protein: CSVFDRDSYEQYF.

The chain links TRBV27 to TRBJ2-7; D not resolved. This CDR3 contains 16 residues. V was shortened by 0 bases and J by 2 bases, with 14 bases between the two germline ends. CDR1 is MNHEY, CDR2 SMNVEV, per germline (reference sequence). CDR3: CASSLSVGLPTYEQYF. As DNA, the CDR3 is TGTGCCAGCAGTTTATCGGTGGGCCTCCCCACCTACGAGCAGTACTTC.

This chain links TRBV27 with TRBJ2-7; a weak D match, TRBD1 (5 bases). V lost 6 bases, J lost 2 bases, and 11 bases lay in between. The CDR3 is made up of 13 amino acids. Germline lookup yields CDR1 MNHEY and CDR2 SMNVEV (reference sequence). The CDR3 loop reads CASRPGRAYEQYF. In DNA, the CDR3 is TGTGCCAGCAGGCCCGGCAGGGCCTACGAGCAGTACTTC.

The chain employs TRBV19 and TRBJ1-5, with 7 bases matching TRBD1. Germline CDR1 LNHDA, CDR2 SQIVND (reference sequence). The CDR3 extends over 16 amino acids. J was trimmed by 0 bases and V by 3 bases; bases with no gene match: 5. The CDR3, as DNA: TGTGCCAGTAGTATGTTCTCAGGGGGTAGCAATCAGCCCCAGCATTTT. Protein product: CASSMFSGGSNQPQHF.

The chain is built from TRBV18 and TRBJ1-2, with D maybe TRBD1 (5 bases). The length of the CDR3 is 16 residues. Germline lookup yields CDR1 KGHSH and CDR2 LQKENI. V was shortened by 4 bases and J by 8 bases, with 23 bases between the two germline ends. The CDR3 spells CASSRERGHWSMGYTF. The CDR3 nucleotides are TGTGCCAGCTCACGAGAGAGAGGACATTGGTCTATGGGCTACACCTTC.

The sample holds one count of this clone. Other DNA sequences within the sample encode an identical CDR3. The chain couples TRBV6-1 to TRBJ2-1; 9 bases are a match to TRBD2. With 4 bases clipped from V and 4 bases from J, the junction kept 2 bases outside the gene matches. The CDR3 length is 14 residues. Germline lookup yields CDR1 MNHNS and CDR2 SASEGT. In DNA form, the CDR3 reads TGTGCCAGCAGTGCAAGCGGGGGGTACAATGAGCAGTTCTTC. It specifies CASSASGGYNEQFF.

The V and J genes are TRBV11-2 and TRBJ2-1; the D call may be TRBD1 or TRBD2 (6 bases each). Looked up from germline, CDR1 is SGHAT and CDR2 is FQNNGV. This CDR3 comprises 18 residues. The V end lost 0 bases, the J end lost 0 bases, and 15 bases lay between the germline ends. The CDR3 protein is CASSLDLGGLSSYNEQFF. CDR3 DNA sequence: TGTGCCAGCAGCTTAGATCTAGGGGGACTTAGCTCCTACAATGAGCAGTTCTTC.

This clone was recorded only once. V usage is TRBV19 and J usage is TRBJ1-1; a weak D match, TRBD1 (5 bases). This CDR3 has 13 residues. The V gene's germline CDR1 is LNHDA and CDR2 SQIVND (reference sequence). Trimming took 7 bases from V and 0 from J, leaving 9 bases between them. CDR3 protein: CASIGGMNTEAFF. The CDR3 DNA follows: TGTGCCAGTATTGGGGGAATGAACACTGAAGCTTTCTTT.

V gene TRBV6-5 combines with J gene TRBJ2-5, with a weak D call TRBD1 (5 bases). This CDR3 is 14 amino acids long. Trimming pared 5 bases from V and 6 bases from J, leaving 16 bases between. The germline V gene encodes CDR1 MNHEY and CDR2 SVGAGI. The CDR3 DNA is TGTGCCAGCAGTCCGAATGCAGGGTATAAGACCCAGTACTTC. This encodes CASSPNAGYKTQYF.

The chain links TRBV4-1 to TRBJ1-4; 9 bases are a match to TRBD1. Germline V gene data show CDR1 as MGHRA and CDR2 as YSYEKL. The CDR3 loop spans 15 amino acids. Losses at the gene ends were 2 bases for V and 8 bases for J; bases not matched to a gene: 6. Here the CDR3 reads CASSQTGGGGEKLFF. In DNA form, the CDR3 reads TGCGCCAGCAGCCAAACAGGGGGCGGGGGGGAAAAACTGTTTTTT.

The chain employs TRBV28 and TRBJ1-5; D might be TRBD1 (5 bases). This CDR3 region has 18 residues. CDR1 and CDR2 (germline): MDHEN, SYDVKM. V gave up 1 base and J gave up 6 bases, with 22 bases separating them. CDR3 sequence reads: CASSLSGLEGTPGQPQHF. The CDR3 region has the DNA TGTGCCAGCAGTTTATCAGGTTTGGAGGGGACGCCAGGTCAGCCCCAGCATTTT.

In nucleotides, the CDR3 is TGTGCCAGCACCAAGAAGTGGGGGACTCGGCCCTTTCTTGAAGAGACCCAGTACTTC. Amino acids: CASTKKWGTRPFLEETQYF. The V call is TRBV21-1, the J call TRBJ2-5; TRBD2, the table's D call, was not compared with the DNA. TRBV21-1 is a pseudogene. The CDR3 runs to 19 residues.

The chain recombines TRBV7-8 with TRBJ2-1; 14 bases agree with TRBD2. V gave up 5 bases and J gave up 7 bases; unmatched junction bases: 13. The length of the CDR3 is 18 residues. CDR1 and CDR2 (germline): SGHVS, FQNEAQ. CDR3 DNA sequence: TGTGCCAGCAGCGCAAGACTAGCGGGAGGGTCCCCTCGTAATGAGCAGTTCTTC. This encodes CASSARLAGGSPRNEQFF. The full variable domain, its missing parts supplied by reference TRBV7-8 and TRBJ2-1, is GAGVSQSPRYKVAKRGQDVALRCDPISGHVSLFWYQQALGQGPEFLTYFQNEAQLDKSGLPSDRFFAERPEGSVSTLKIQRTQQEDSAVYLCASSARLAGGSPRNEQFFGPGTRLTVL.

This clone was picked up a small number of times. One junction end disagrees with the germline gene, perhaps due to a read error. This chain links TRBV5-1 with TRBJ1-1; tentatively, D is TRBD1 (6 bases). The V gene's germline CDR1 is SGHRS and CDR2 YFSETQ. The CDR3 is 17 residues long. CDR3 amino acids: CASRLELGEGVNTEAFF. The CDR3, as DNA: TGCGCCAGCAGATTGGAGCTTGGGGAGGGGGTGAACACTGAAGCTTTCTTT.